Each of the 13 T cell receptor beta chains below was sequenced from the same sample in a study of blood T cell repertoires in COVID-19. Measured with immunoSEQ multiplex PCR; TCRdb has only the in-frame clones, and not every one. The sample has 150,000 to 200,000 clones; 65% to 85% are singletons. Input material: peripheral blood. The receptors were sampled from a human donor with acute or convalescent COVID-19. The donor label of this sample is uncertain.

V usage is TRBV5-1 and J usage is TRBJ1-1; 10 nucleotides agree with TRBD1. This CDR3 contains 15 residues. The germline V gene has CDR1 SGHRS and CDR2 YFSETQ. The ends lost 5 bases at V and 5 bases at J; junction bases unmatched: 9. CDR3 residues: CASRYLGQGMTEAFF. The CDR3 DNA follows: TGCGCCAGCAGATACCTGGGACAGGGGATGACTGAAGCTTTCTTT.

The table lists this clone with a few counts. J is TRBJ1-4 and V is TRBV7-2, with D tentatively TRBD1 (6 bases). Germline V gene sequence: CDR1 SGHTA, CDR2 FQGNSA. V lost 1 base and J lost 7, with 16 bases in between. CDR3 length equals 16 residues. CDR3 protein: CASSLGLRGAGEKLFF. The DNA of the CDR3 is TGTGCCAGCAGCTTAGGGCTTCGGGGGGCGGGTGAAAAACTGTTTTTT.

A word on this clone: Distinct nucleotide sequences in the sample also encode this CDR3. J is TRBJ2-7 and V is TRBV5-4; a possible D gene is TRBD1 (6 bases). This CDR3 contains 14 residues. CDR1 SGHNT and CDR2 YYREEE come from the germline V gene (reference sequence). V was pared by 3 bases and J by 6 bases, with 16 bases between. In DNA, the CDR3 is TGTGCCAGCAGCTCACTTACAGGGTCTCGCGAGCAGTACTTC. It yields the protein CASSSLTGSREQYF.

V and J are TRBV7-2 and TRBJ2-7; 9 positions match TRBD2. This CDR3 comprises 15 residues. CDR1 SGHTA and CDR2 FQGNSA come from the germline V gene. V lost 1 base to trimming and J lost 2 bases; unmatched junction nucleotides: 3. The CDR3 nucleotides read TGTGCCAGCAGCTTAGTAGCGGGAGTCCCCTACGAGCAGTACTTC. It encodes CASSLVAGVPYEQYF.

The gene calls are TRBV18 and TRBJ2-7; maybe TRBD2 (5 bases). Germline V gene lookup returns CDR1 KGHSH and CDR2 LQKENI. With 2 bases removed from V and 5 bases from J, the gap between germline ends came to 13 bases. CDR3 length: 14 residues. The CDR3 reads CASSPMYGENEQYF. CDR3 in DNA: TGTGCCAGCTCACCAATGTACGGGGAAAACGAGCAGTACTTC. The full variable domain, its missing parts supplied by reference TRBV18 and TRBJ2-7, is NAGVMQNPRHLVRRRGQEARLRCSPMKGHSHVYWYRQLPEEGLKFMVYLQKENIIDESGMPKERFSAEFPKEGPSILRIQQVVRGDSAAYFCASSPMYGENEQYFGPGTRLTVT.

Written as DNA, the CDR3 is TGTGCCAGCAGCGCCTTTGGAGGGAGCTATGCAACTAATGAAAAACTGTTTTTT. Amino acids: CASSAFGGSYATNEKLFF. This chain connects TRBV5-8 to TRBJ1-4; D gene ambiguous. The germline V and J ends were trimmed by 4 bases and 0 bases, with 19 bases remaining between them. In germline, CDR1 is SGHTS, CDR2 YDEGEE. The CDR3 totals 18 residues.

The rearrangement uses TRBV19 and TRBJ1-2, with TRBD1 identical over 7 bases. Trimming cost V 0 bases and J 3 bases; bases outside gene matches: 4. The CDR3 is 15 amino acids. Germline V CDR1 and CDR2: LNHDA, SQIVND (reference sequence). The DNA for the CDR3 is TGTGCCAGTAGTATAGAGACAGGGATACACTATGGCTACACCTTC. As protein: CASSIETGIHYGYTF.

The CDR3 region is CASGGTGRETQYF. For the CDR3, the DNA is TGTGCCAGCGGCGGGACAGGGAGAGAGACCCAGTACTTC. This chain links TRBV5-8 with TRBJ2-5; 9 nucleotides align to TRBD1. CDR3 size: 13 residues. The J segment lost 4 bases and the V segment lost 7 bases, leaving 5 bases of the junction unmatched. Germline CDR1 and CDR2: SGHTS and YDEGEE.

The rearrangement joins TRBV19 to TRBJ1-2, with D possibly TRBD1 on 5 matching bases. This CDR3 region has 13 residues. Germline loops: CDR1 LNHDA, CDR2 SQIVND (reference sequence). The V and J ends lost 10 bases and 4 bases respectively, with 16 bases between them. This CDR3 is CATSGGTPYGYTF. DNA for the CDR3: TGTGCCACCTCGGGAGGGACTCCCTATGGCTACACCTTC.

V and J are TRBV10-1 and TRBJ2-7; D remains ambiguous. The V and J ends lost 9 bases and 6 bases respectively, with 15 bases between them. Per the germline V gene, CDR1 is WNHNN and CDR2 is SYGVQD (reference sequence). There are 12 residues in the CDR3. The CDR3: CASSPQVSEQYF. In nucleotides, the CDR3 is TGCGCCAGTAGCCCACAAGTGAGCGAGCAGTACTTC.

V is TRBV9 and J is TRBJ1-1; the D gene is possibly TRBD1 (6 bases). From germline, CDR1 is SGDLS and CDR2 YYNGEE. V gave up 0 bases and J gave up 8 bases, with 17 bases separating them. The CDR3 has 15 residues. CDR3 in amino acids: CASSVGGGHGQEAFF. The CDR3 DNA sequence: TGTGCCAGCAGCGTAGGGGGGGGACACGGACAAGAAGCTTTCTTT.

This rearrangement joins TRBV7-9 to TRBJ1-2; perhaps TRBD1 as D (5 bases). Trimming shortened V by 5 bases and J by 0 bases, and 16 bases separated the two germline ends. The germline gives CDR1 SEHNR, CDR2 FQNEAQ (reference sequence). The CDR3 sequence is 16 residues long. This CDR3 is CASSPGGAVANYGYTF. The CDR3 DNA follows: TGTGCCAGCAGCCCGGGAGGGGCAGTAGCTAACTATGGCTACACCTTC.

Turning to this clone: The sample has other DNA sequences that encode this CDR3 too. The chain has TRBV3-1 (or the pseudogene TRBV3-2) and TRBJ2-2; tentatively, D is TRBD2 (5 bases). Trimming took off 4 bases at V and 2 bases at J, with 11 bases between the two ends. The germline V gene encodes CDR1 LGHDT and CDR2 YNNKEL (reference sequence). The length of the CDR3 is 15 residues. The CDR3 region has the DNA TGTGCCAGCAGCCCTGGACTGGCTAACACCGGGGAGCTGTTTTTT. Its translation is CASSPGLANTGELFF.